These 28 T cell receptor beta chains came from one sample sequenced in a study of response to subunit inactivated influenza vaccine. From the RT-PCR reads, TCRdb called clonotypes with MiXCR, one entry per CDR3 protein. The sample includes some 570,000 distinct CDR3 sequences, approximately 10% seen only once; the top ten take 9.5% to 11%. This same sample was also part of a study on T cells expressing NK-cell markers. Per that study: 5'RACE template switching with UMIs generated TCR beta cDNA.

The specimen was PBMCs from blood, collected on the day of vaccination. These receptors were taken from a man in his forties or fifties who received an inactivated influenza vaccine.

This clonotype was detected only a few times. The chain has TRBV12-3 or TRBV12-4 and TRBJ2-1; TRBD2 aligns across 11 bases. The CDR3 consists of 17 residues. V shed 3 bases and J 4 bases; nucleotides not matched to a gene: 8. CDR3: CASSLKTSGIVYNEQFF. The CDR3 nucleotides are TGTGCCAGCAGTTTGAAGACTAGCGGGATAGTTTACAATGAGCAGTTCTTC.

In its sample, this clonotype was seen many times. The chain couples TRBV12-3 or TRBV12-4 to TRBJ1-2; TRBD1 aligns across 7 bases. Germline trimming cut 6 bases from V and 4 bases from J; bases unmatched to any gene: 5. This CDR3 is 13 amino acids long. The CDR3 coding sequence is TGTGCCAGCAGCCTCGGGACAGTCTATGGCTACACCTTC. This sequence encodes CASSLGTVYGYTF.

This clonotype occurred many times. This chain joins TRBV10-3 and TRBJ2-7, with 9 nucleotides matching TRBD1. This CDR3 has 13 residues. The J segment lost 5 bases and the V segment lost 6 bases, leaving 5 bases of the junction unmatched. Per germline, CDR1 ENHRY and CDR2 SYGVKD. CDR3 sequence reads: CAIRRDRADEQYF. The CDR3 DNA reads as TGTGCCATCAGGCGGGACAGGGCGGACGAGCAGTACTTC.

This sequence joins TRBV5-1 and TRBJ2-1, with D hard to call. CDR1 and CDR2 from the germline V gene are SGHRS and YFSETQ. The CDR3 is made up of 17 amino acids. V lost 0 bases and J 10 bases, leaving 23 bases between the germline ends. The CDR3 sequence: CASSLVGSGSGVTEQFF. In DNA form, the CDR3 reads TGCGCCAGCAGCTTGGTCGGTTCAGGAAGTGGTGTGACGGAGCAGTTCTTC. Full variable domain (missing parts from reference TRBV5-1 and TRBJ2-1): KAGVTQTPRYLIKTRGQQVTLSCSPISGHRSVSWYQQTPGQGLQFLFEYFSETQRNKGNFPGRFSGRQFSNSRSEMNVSTLELGDSALYLCASSLVGSGSGVTEQFFGPGTRLTVL.

This clonotype has only a few counts. This chain connects TRBV9 to TRBJ1-4; 7 positions match TRBD1. Germline V gives CDR1 SGDLS, CDR2 YYNGEE. This CDR3 has 14 residues. V dropped 3 bases and J dropped 8; count of bases not matched to a gene: 7. Written as DNA, the CDR3 is TGTGCCAGCAGCGAGGGGGCAGGGCTGGAAAAACTGTTTTTT. Amino acid sequence: CASSEGAGLEKLFF.

This clonotype was seen a few times. This sequence joins TRBV10-3 and TRBJ2-6; possibly TRBD2 for D (5 bases). CDR3 length equals 17 residues. Germline lookup yields CDR1 ENHRY and CDR2 SYGVKD. V was clipped by 4 bases and J by 0 bases, with 13 bases between them. CDR3 in amino acids: CAISGSGLFSGANVLTF. The CDR3 DNA reads as TGTGCCATCAGTGGGTCAGGACTGTTCTCTGGGGCCAACGTCCTGACTTTC.

This clonotype was detected many times. V is TRBV12-3 or TRBV12-4 and J is TRBJ2-5; possibly TRBD2 for D (6 bases). The CDR3 extends over 16 amino acids. The V end was cut by 6 bases, the J end by 2 bases, with 19 bases between. This CDR3 is CASRLGQGSGQETQYF. CDR3 nucleotides: TGTGCCAGCAGACTAGGCCAGGGTAGCGGACAAGAGACCCAGTACTTC.

In this sample, this clonotype is medium-sized. The V call is TRBV5-1, the J call TRBJ2-2, with 8 bases aligning to TRBD2. This CDR3 has 16 residues. J lost 6 bases, V lost 2 bases, and 9 bases had no gene match. Germline-derived CDR1 and CDR2 are SGHRS and YFSETQ. This chain's CDR3 is CASSFAGRTSSGELFF. CDR3 coding DNA: TGCGCCAGCAGCTTCGCAGGCCGGACTAGCTCCGGGGAGCTGTTTTTT.

This clonotype was detected ten times or more. The CDR3 region is CASSSTIRAGSYEQYF. CDR3 sequence (DNA): TGTGCCAGCAGCTCAACCATACGGGCGGGCTCCTACGAGCAGTACTTC. This chain uses TRBV7-8 with TRBJ2-7; a possible D gene is TRBD2 (5 bases). V was trimmed by 4 bases and J by 0 bases, leaving 16 bases between them. Per germline, CDR1 SGHVS and CDR2 FQNEAQ. The CDR3 loop spans 16 amino acids.

This chain joins TRBV7-9 and TRBJ2-5, with 8 positions matching TRBD1. Trimming at V came to 6 bases and at J to 5 bases, leaving 8 bases not matched to a gene. The CDR3 consists of 14 residues. From germline, CDR1 is SEHNR and CDR2 FQNEAQ (reference sequence). CDR3: CASRAQGVIETQYF. CDR3 nucleotides: TGTGCCAGCAGGGCACAGGGGGTAATTGAGACCCAGTACTTC.

In this sample, this clonotype turned up a few times. The chain couples TRBV12-3 or TRBV12-4 to TRBJ2-1; D gene ambiguous. Trimming took 7 bases from V and 4 from J, leaving 20 bases between them. This CDR3 is 16 amino acids long. CDR3 in amino acids: CASTKGSIGQYNEQFF. DNA of the CDR3: TGTGCCAGCACCAAGGGAAGTATTGGGCAGTACAATGAGCAGTTCTTC.

This clonotype was counted at least ten times. V is TRBV11-1 and J is TRBJ2-7; TRBD1 is a possible D gene (6 bases). The CDR3 is 18 amino acids. With 1 base removed from V and 2 bases from J, the gap between germline ends came to 21 bases. From germline, CDR1 is SGHAT and CDR2 FQDESV (reference sequence). CDR3 region: CASSLDGYLRTATYEQYF. CDR3 DNA sequence: TGTGCCAGCAGCTTAGACGGTTATCTTCGGACAGCGACCTACGAGCAGTACTTC.

The V call is TRBV7-9, the J call TRBJ2-1; TRBD2 matches 11 bases. Per germline, CDR1 SEHNR and CDR2 FQNEAQ (reference sequence). The V gene end was trimmed by 5 bases and the J gene end by 6 bases; junction bases not matched to a gene: 9. The CDR3 is made up of 16 amino acids. This CDR3 reads CASSPPGLAASNEQFF. The CDR3 region has the DNA TGTGCCAGCAGCCCCCCGGGACTAGCGGCGAGCAATGAGCAGTTCTTC.

The chain carries TRBV12-3 or TRBV12-4 and TRBJ1-1, with D uncertain. Trimming pared 6 bases from V and 0 bases from J, leaving 11 bases between. CDR3 size: 14 residues. The CDR3 sequence is CASSHFGMNTEAFF. CDR3 in DNA: TGTGCCAGCAGCCACTTCGGAATGAACACTGAAGCTTTCTTT.

The sample holds many counts of this clonotype. This chain uses TRBV7-9 with TRBJ2-1; 7 bases map to TRBD1. After removal of 5 bases from V and 2 bases from J, the junction contained 9 bases not matched to a gene. Germline V CDR1 and CDR2: SEHNR, FQNEAQ (reference sequence). This CDR3 is 16 amino acids long. The CDR3 DNA reads as TGTGCCAGCAGCCAAATACTACAGGGGCCCTACAATGAGCAGTTCTTC. Translating gives CASSQILQGPYNEQFF.

The sample holds a few counts of this clonotype. The chain couples TRBV15 to TRBJ2-4, with TRBD2 matching 13 bases. CDR3 length: 17 amino acids. The V and J ends lost 0 bases and 4 bases, in that order; junction bases with no gene match: 3. Germline CDR1 and CDR2: LNHNV and YYDKDF (reference sequence). CDR3 residues: CATSRDRTSGGKNIQYF. CDR3 nucleotide sequence: TGTGCCACCAGCAGAGATCGGACTAGCGGGGGAAAAAACATTCAGTACTTC. Based on the CDR3 plus reference TRBV15 and TRBJ2-4, the full variable domain is DAMVIQNPRYQVTQFGKPVTLSCSQTLNHNVMYWYQQKSSQAPKLLFHYYDKDFNNEADTPDNFQSRRPNTSFCFLDIRSPGLGDTAMYLCATSRDRTSGGKNIQYFGAGTRLSVL.

This sequence joins TRBV5-5 and TRBJ2-3, with D possibly matching TRBD2 (6 bases). Germline V gene lookup returns CDR1 SGHKS and CDR2 YYEKEE (reference sequence). This CDR3 comprises 15 residues. The V and J ends lost 2 bases and 1 base respectively, with 11 bases between them. The CDR3 spells CASSLREWGTDTQYF. CDR3 coding DNA: TGTGCCAGCAGCTTACGGGAGTGGGGCACAGATACGCAGTATTTT. The variable domain in full, with the rest retrieved from reference TRBV5-5 and TRBJ2-3, is DAGVTQSPTHLIKTRGQQVTLRCSPISGHKSVSWYQQVLGQGPQFIFQYYEKEERGRGNFPDRFSARQFPNYSSELNVNALLLGDSALYLCASSLREWGTDTQYFGPGTRLTVL.

As concerns this clonotype: Possible read error: a much larger clone is one base away. This chain connects TRBV5-1 to TRBJ2-1; no definite D call. V was pared by 2 bases and J by 5 bases, with 11 bases between. The germline CDR1 and CDR2 sequences are SGHRS and YFSETQ. The CDR3 is 14 residues long. The CDR3 reads CASSFVQGNNEQFF. CDR3 DNA sequence: TGCGCCAGCAGCTTTGTGCAAGGCAACAATGAGCAGTTCTTC. Drawing the rest from reference TRBV5-1 and TRBJ2-1, the complete variable domain is KAGVTQTPRYLIKTRGQQVTLSCSPISGHRSVSWYQQTPGQGLQFLFEYFSETQRNKGNFPGRFSGRQFSNSRSEMNVSTLELGDSALYLCASSFVQGNNEQFFGPGTRLTVL.

This clonotype was detected a few times. The chain couples TRBV25-1 to TRBJ2-3; no firm D call. The CDR3 contains 14 residues. V lost 6 bases and J 2 bases, leaving 12 bases between the germline ends. Germline V gene sequence: CDR1 MGHDK, CDR2 SYGVNS. The CDR3 loop is CASSVGPNTDTQYF. The CDR3 nucleotides are TGTGCCAGCAGCGTAGGCCCAAACACAGATACGCAGTATTTT.

This sequence joins TRBV24-1 and TRBJ2-3; D tentatively reads TRBD1 or TRBD2 (5 bases each). The CDR3 sequence is 13 residues long. The germline gives CDR1 KGHDR, CDR2 SFDVKD. V was cut by 9 bases and J by 0 bases, with 9 bases left in between. CDR3 nucleotide sequence: TGTGCCACCGATGGGACGAGCACAGATACGCAGTATTTT. Encoded protein: CATDGTSTDTQYF.

This clonotype appeared many times. The chain recombines TRBV7-3 with TRBJ2-5; 9 nucleotides agree with TRBD1. The J segment lost 5 bases and the V segment lost 4 bases, leaving 2 bases of the junction unmatched. The germline gives CDR1 SGHTA, CDR2 FQGTGA. This CDR3 spans 13 amino acids. CDR3 residues: CASSSGQGETQYF. The CDR3 DNA follows: TGTGCCAGCAGCTCCGGACAGGGGGAGACCCAGTACTTC. Full variable domain (rest looked up from reference TRBV7-3 and TRBJ2-5): GAGVSQTPSNKVTEKGKYVELRCDPISGHTALYWYRQSLGQGPEFLIYFQGTGAADDSGLPNDRFFAVRPEGSVSTLKIQRTERGDSAVYLCASSSGQGETQYFGPGTRLLVL.

This clonotype was counted at least ten times. The V call is TRBV12-3 or TRBV12-4, the J call TRBJ1-2, with no clear D. V shed 5 bases and J shed 7 bases, with 11 bases lying between them. The CDR3 loop spans 12 amino acids. The DNA for the CDR3 is TGTGCCAGCAGTAAGGACCTGGCTGGCTACACCTTC. It translates to CASSKDLAGYTF.

This clonotype occurred many times. This sequence joins TRBV5-1 and TRBJ2-1; 9 nucleotides align to TRBD1. With 1 base clipped from V and 4 bases from J, the junction kept 6 bases outside the gene matches. The germline CDR1 and CDR2 sequences are SGHRS and YFSETQ. This CDR3 spans 16 amino acids. CDR3 protein: CASSLTGQGGYNEQFF. CDR3 sequence (DNA): TGCGCCAGCAGCTTGACGGGACAGGGAGGGTACAATGAGCAGTTCTTC.

This clonotype has ten or more counts. The chain has TRBV20-1 and TRBJ1-1; no reliable D call. Germline loops: CDR1 DFQATT, CDR2 SNEGSKA (reference sequence). Trimming took 4 bases from V and 1 from J, leaving 7 bases between them. CDR3 length: 12 amino acids. The CDR3 here is CSAKHRNTEAFF. DNA for the CDR3: TGCAGTGCTAAGCACCGGAACACTGAAGCTTTCTTT.

This clonotype showed up many times. The rearrangement joins TRBV7-9 to TRBJ2-5; TRBD1 matches at 9 bases. The CDR3 has 15 amino acids. The germline V gene has CDR1 SEHNR and CDR2 FQNEAQ (reference sequence). Germline trimming cut 0 bases from V and 2 bases from J; bases unmatched to any gene: 1. The DNA for the CDR3 is TGTGCCAGCAGCTTAGCCGGGACAGGGCAAGAGACCCAGTACTTC. Translation gives CASSLAGTGQETQYF.

V is TRBV7-9 and J is TRBJ2-3; the match to TRBD1 covers 10 bases. This CDR3 comprises 14 residues. Trimming removed 7 bases from V and 3 bases from J; junction bases left unmatched: 4. Germline lookup yields CDR1 SEHNR and CDR2 FQNEAQ (reference sequence). The CDR3 sequence: CASTGTGVTDTQYF. The CDR3 bases are TGTGCCAGCACCGGGACAGGGGTTACAGATACGCAGTATTTT.

The chain recombines TRBV20-1 with TRBJ2-7, with 9 nucleotides matching TRBD2. The CDR3 sequence is 15 residues long. Looked up from germline, CDR1 is DFQATT and CDR2 is SNEGSKA (reference sequence). After removal of 0 bases from V and 0 bases from J, the junction contained 3 bases not matched to a gene. This CDR3 reads CSARDLAGYSYEQYF. CDR3 DNA: TGCAGTGCTAGAGATCTAGCGGGGTACTCCTACGAGCAGTACTTC.

The sample holds a few counts of this clonotype. The V call is TRBV20-1, the J call TRBJ1-2; D is ambiguous. V shed 3 bases and J shed 0 bases, with 11 bases lying between them. The CDR3 consists of 14 residues. Germline V lookup: CDR1 DFQATT, CDR2 SNEGSKA (reference sequence). CDR3 bases: TGCAGTGCTAGCGAGGGTACAGCTAACTATGGCTACACCTTC. Translated: CSASEGTANYGYTF.